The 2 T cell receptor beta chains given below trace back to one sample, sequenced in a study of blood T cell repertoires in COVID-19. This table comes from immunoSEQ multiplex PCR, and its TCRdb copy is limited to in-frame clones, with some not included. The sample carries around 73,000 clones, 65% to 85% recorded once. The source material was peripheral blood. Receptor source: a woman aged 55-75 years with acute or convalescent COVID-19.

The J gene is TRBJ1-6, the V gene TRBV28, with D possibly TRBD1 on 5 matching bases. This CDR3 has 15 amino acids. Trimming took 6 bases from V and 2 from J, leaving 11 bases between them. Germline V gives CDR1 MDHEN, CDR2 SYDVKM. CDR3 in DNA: TGTGCCAGCAGCGGGGGGGGTACCTATAATTCACCCCTCCACTTT. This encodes CASSGGGTYNSPLHF.

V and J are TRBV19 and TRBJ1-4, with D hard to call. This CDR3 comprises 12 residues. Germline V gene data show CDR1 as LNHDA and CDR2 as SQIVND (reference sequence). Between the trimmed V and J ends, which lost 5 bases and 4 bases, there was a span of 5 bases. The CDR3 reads CASSEDNEKLFF. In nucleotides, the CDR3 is TGTGCCAGTAGTGAGGATAATGAAAAACTGTTTTTT.